A single sample gave rise to the 24 T cell receptor beta chains below, sequenced in a study of human versus mouse CDR3 diversity and MHC coevolution. Method: immunoSEQ multiplex PCR; TCRdb's copy keeps in-frame clones and lacks some. The sample shows tens of thousands of clones, 92% of them seen only once. Material for sequencing was naive CD4+ T cells from blood. Sample subset: CD45RO-negative CD62L-positive naive CD4 T cells. Receptors were obtained from a person aged 25 to 75 in good health.

The rearrangement joins TRBV30 to TRBJ1-1; D is perhaps TRBD1 (6 bases). The germline V and J ends were trimmed by 5 bases and 7 bases, with 20 bases remaining between them. Germline CDR1 GTSNPN, CDR2 SVGIG (reference sequence). The CDR3 loop spans 14 amino acids. The CDR3 region is CAWEGFTGIGEAFF. The DNA for the CDR3 is TGTGCCTGGGAGGGGTTTACAGGGATAGGTGAAGCTTTCTTT.

The chain employs TRBV30 and TRBJ1-4, with D maybe TRBD1 (5 bases). CDR1 is GTSNPN, CDR2 SVGIG, per germline (reference sequence). V dropped 8 bases and J dropped 0 bases, with 16 bases sitting between them. The CDR3 spans 15 residues. The CDR3 coding sequence is TGTGCCAGCGTAGCTGGGGGGGCAACTAATGAAAAACTGTTTTTT. Translation gives CASVAGGATNEKLFF.

The chain combines TRBV20-1 with TRBJ1-2; 7 bases are shared with TRBD1. This CDR3 has 11 amino acids. Germline CDR1 DFQATT, CDR2 SNEGSKA (reference sequence). CDR3 loop: CGGQNPYGYTF. For the CDR3, the DNA is TGCGGGGGACAGAACCCCTATGGCTACACCTTC.

The V gene is TRBV9, the J gene TRBJ1-1; 8 nucleotides line up with TRBD1. Germline V gene lookup returns CDR1 SGDLS and CDR2 YYNGEE. V shed 0 bases and J 5 bases; nucleotides not matched to a gene: 6. The CDR3 consists of 15 residues. The DNA for the CDR3 is TGTGCCAGCAGCGTAGTCCCGACAGGGGTAACTGAAGCTTTCTTT. The encoded protein is CASSVVPTGVTEAFF.

V and J are TRBV28 and TRBJ1-5; D not resolved. Germline lookup yields CDR1 MDHEN and CDR2 SYDVKM. The CDR3 is 14 residues long. Trimming removed 6 bases from V and 0 bases from J, with 9 bases in between. The CDR3 DNA follows: TGTGCCAGCAGCCTGTATTATAGCAATCAGCCCCAGCATTTT. As protein: CASSLYYSNQPQHF.

This clone was recorded only once. The V gene is TRBV19, the J gene TRBJ2-3; 7 bases are a match to TRBD1. J lost 5 bases, V lost 3 bases, and 8 bases had no gene match. The CDR3 contains 15 residues. Germline V gene data show CDR1 as LNHDA and CDR2 as SQIVND (reference sequence). CDR3 sequence: CASSMGDRGGDTQYF. The CDR3 DNA reads TGTGCCAGTAGTATGGGGGACAGAGGTGGAGATACGCAGTATTTT.

This chain links TRBV5-1 with TRBJ2-7, with D tentatively TRBD2 (6 bases). The length of the CDR3 is 16 residues. The V end lost 0 bases, the J end lost 0 bases, and 13 bases lay between the germline ends. CDR1 is SGHRS and CDR2 is YFSETQ in the germline V gene. The CDR3 spells CASSLAELALSYEQYF. In DNA form, the CDR3 reads TGCGCCAGCAGCTTGGCTGAGCTAGCGCTCTCCTACGAGCAGTACTTC.

This rearrangement joins TRBV6-1 to TRBJ2-1, with 7 bases that match TRBD2. The germline gives CDR1 MNHNS, CDR2 SASEGT. This CDR3 region has 14 residues. With V trimmed by 7 bases and J by 0 bases, 3 bases remained unmatched. CDR3 protein: CASTAGASYNEQFF. As DNA, the CDR3 is TGTGCCAGCACTGCGGGAGCCTCCTACAATGAGCAGTTCTTC.

The chain joins TRBV6-6 to TRBJ1-1, with D unclear. Trimming shortened V by 4 bases and J by 0 bases, and 12 bases separated the two germline ends. Germline assignment: CDR1 MNHNY and CDR2 SVGAGI (reference sequence). The CDR3 length is 15 residues. CDR3 residues: CASSSPTLLNTEAFF. The CDR3, as DNA: TGTGCCAGCAGTTCGCCGACACTGTTGAACACTGAAGCTTTCTTT.

This sequence joins TRBV14 and TRBJ1-2; 9 nucleotides align to TRBD1. CDR1 SGHDN and CDR2 FVKESK come from the germline V gene. The CDR3 contains 13 residues. Trimming cost V 4 bases and J 13 bases; bases outside gene matches: 10. CDR3 DNA: TGTGCCAGCAGCCCGGCCGGGACAGGGTTTGTCACCTTC. Translated: CASSPAGTGFVTF.

The chain recombines TRBV29-1 with TRBJ2-3; TRBD1 matches 7 bases. The J segment lost 2 bases and the V segment lost 4 bases, leaving 3 bases of the junction unmatched. CDR3 length: 13 amino acids. CDR1 is SQVTM, CDR2 ANQGSEA, per germline. CDR3 coding DNA: TGCAGCGTTGCGGGACAGTACACAGATACGCAGTATTTT. It specifies CSVAGQYTDTQYF.

V usage is TRBV19 and J usage is TRBJ1-5, with TRBD1 identical over 8 bases. The trim removed 8 bases at V and 9 bases at J, leaving 12 bases unmatched. This CDR3 is built from 14 residues. CDR1 and CDR2 from the germline V gene are LNHDA and SQIVND (reference sequence). In DNA, the CDR3 is TGTGCCAGTGGGGGACAGGCCACGGGAGTGCCCCAGCATTTT. Translation: CASGGQATGVPQHF.

V usage is TRBV19 and J usage is TRBJ1-5, with a tentative D call TRBD1 (6 bases). With 5 bases removed from V and 2 bases from J, the gap between germline ends came to 19 bases. Per the germline V gene, CDR1 is LNHDA and CDR2 is SQIVND (reference sequence). The length of the CDR3 is 17 residues. The CDR3 bases are TGTGCCAGTAGTCTCGACGGGACAATCCGTGGCAATCAGCCCCAGCATTTT. Its protein product is CASSLDGTIRGNQPQHF.

The J gene is TRBJ1-2, the V gene TRBV18, with D perhaps TRBD1 (5 bases). The V and J ends lost 3 bases and 2 bases respectively, with 10 bases between them. The CDR3 extends over 14 amino acids. Looked up from germline, CDR1 is KGHSH and CDR2 is LQKENI. The CDR3 DNA reads as TGTGCCAGCTCACCCGTACAGGAAAACTATGGCTACACCTTC. Amino acids: CASSPVQENYGYTF.

V gene TRBV9 combines with J gene TRBJ2-1, with 9 bases lining up with TRBD2. Losses at the gene ends were 2 bases for V and 0 bases for J; bases not matched to a gene: 3. Germline CDR1 and CDR2: SGDLS and YYNGEE. This CDR3 is 16 amino acids long. CDR3 nucleotide sequence: TGTGCCAGCAGCGTGCAGACTAGCGGCTCCTACAATGAGCAGTTCTTC. Translated: CASSVQTSGSYNEQFF.

The chain has TRBV2 and TRBJ2-1, with D uncertain. Germline-derived CDR1 and CDR2 are SNHLY and FYNNEI. The CDR3 has 12 residues. Trimming pared 6 bases from V and 4 bases from J, leaving 7 bases between. CDR3 region: CASRATYNEQFF. DNA of the CDR3: TGTGCCAGCAGGGCAACGTACAATGAGCAGTTCTTC.

The V and J genes are TRBV7-8 and TRBJ1-2; no reliable D call. This CDR3 has 14 residues. Germline CDR1 SGHVS, CDR2 FQNEAQ. V was shortened by 3 bases and J by 8 bases, with 16 bases between the two germline ends. For the CDR3, the DNA is TGTGCCAGCAGCTTCGAGTCAGGAGGGTCCGGCTACACCTTC. Translation gives CASSFESGGSGYTF.

The chain uses TRBV4-1 and TRBJ2-1; the match to TRBD2 covers 12 bases. CDR1 and CDR2 (germline): MGHRA, YSYEKL. This CDR3 region has 20 residues. Trimming at V came to 1 base and at J to 8 bases, leaving 18 bases not matched to a gene. The CDR3 spells CASSQVLLLAGGFKSDEQFF. DNA of the CDR3: TGCGCCAGCAGCCAAGTTCTGTTGCTAGCGGGAGGGTTTAAGTCCGATGAGCAGTTCTTC.

This chain uses TRBV20-1 with TRBJ2-2, with D tentatively TRBD1 (6 bases). V was clipped by 5 bases and J by 8 bases, with 9 bases between them. The CDR3 totals 11 residues. Germline V gives CDR1 DFQATT, CDR2 SNEGSKA (reference sequence). The CDR3 protein is CSAVTGGELFF. Written as DNA, the CDR3 is TGCAGTGCTGTAACAGGGGGGGAGCTGTTTTTT.

The gene calls are TRBV5-1 and TRBJ2-1; D may be TRBD1 (5 bases). This CDR3 is 15 amino acids long. The V and J ends lost 0 bases and 3 bases respectively, with 10 bases between them. CDR1 is SGHRS, CDR2 YFSETQ, per germline. CDR3 loop: CASSLAGQGYNEQFF. The DNA for the CDR3 is TGCGCCAGCAGCTTGGCCGGGCAGGGCTACAATGAGCAGTTCTTC.

V gene TRBV13 combines with J gene TRBJ2-3; 7 bases align to TRBD1. J lost 6 bases, V lost 10 bases, and 16 bases had no gene match. The CDR3 contains 15 residues. CDR1 is PRHDT and CDR2 is FYEKMQ in the germline V gene (reference sequence). The CDR3 sequence: CANDPGQPKSDTQYF. For the CDR3, the DNA is TGTGCCAACGACCCGGGACAGCCAAAATCGGATACGCAGTATTTT. The full variable domain, rest sourced from reference TRBV13 and TRBJ2-3, is AAGVIQSPRHLIKEKRETATLKCYPIPRHDTVYWYQQGPGQDPQFLISFYEKMQSDKGSIPDRFSAQQFSDYHSELNMSSLELGDSALYFCANDPGQPKSDTQYFGPGTRLTVL.

CDR3 nucleotides: TGTGCCAGCAGCTTAGAAGGACAGGGTATCCCCTACGAGCAGTACTTC. Its translation is CASSLEGQGIPYEQYF. The chain has TRBV7-8 and TRBJ2-7; 8 nucleotides line up with TRBD1. The germline V gene encodes CDR1 SGHVS and CDR2 FQNEAQ. The J segment lost 2 bases and the V segment lost 1 base, leaving 7 bases of the junction unmatched. This CDR3 is built from 16 residues. The full variable domain, its missing parts supplied by reference TRBV7-8 and TRBJ2-7, is GAGVSQSPRYKVAKRGQDVALRCDPISGHVSLFWYQQALGQGPEFLTYFQNEAQLDKSGLPSDRFFAERPEGSVSTLKIQRTQQEDSAVYLCASSLEGQGIPYEQYFGPGTRLTVT.

The rearrangement uses TRBV6-1 and TRBJ2-7, with D tentatively TRBD1 (6 bases). Trimming took off 5 bases at V and 3 bases at J, with 11 bases between the two ends. CDR3 size: 13 residues. Looked up from germline, CDR1 is MNHNS and CDR2 is SASEGT. The CDR3 nucleotides are TGTGCCAGCAGTTCCGACAGGAGCTACGAGCAGTACTTC. This codes for CASSSDRSYEQYF.

This chain connects TRBV2 to TRBJ2-1, with 11 bases identical to TRBD2. V dropped 6 bases and J dropped 12; count of bases not matched to a gene: 4. There are 12 residues in the CDR3. The germline CDR1 and CDR2 sequences are SNHLY and FYNNEI. CDR3 region: CASSVAGGPQFF. DNA of the CDR3: TGTGCCAGCAGCGTAGCGGGAGGGCCGCAGTTCTTC. The full variable domain, its missing parts supplied by reference TRBV2 and TRBJ2-1, is EPEVTQTPSHQVTQMGQEVILRCVPISNHLYFYWYRQILGQKVEFLVSFYNNEISEKSEIFDDQFSVERPDGSNFTLKIRSTKLEDSAMYFCASSVAGGPQFFGPGTRLTVL.